This is a list of T cell receptor beta chains from one sample in a study of regulatory T cells in long-lasting Graves disease. One entry per CDR3 protein results from TCRdb running MiXCR on the multiplex PCR reads. This sample carries a few hundred thousand distinct CDR3 sequences, 15% of them seen once, and the ten largest clones take roughly 7.7%. The same data also went into a second study, on T cells in Graves' hyperthyroidism and ophthalmopathy.

Here the sequenced sample was peripheral blood mononuclear cells (PBMCs), taken at new diagnosis, from a patient treated with antithyroid drugs. All receptors come from a woman between 35 and 50 years old with Graves disease. Both conserved end residues are part of each CDR3. A D gene is named only where the DNA matches it firmly. Only some rows state a clone size, as once, few, many or a class for expanded clones.

J gene: TRBJ1-1; D gene: .; clone size: many; V gene: TRBV18; CDR3 DNA: TGTGCCAGCTCACCTAATAGACAGGAGGGTTTCTTT; CDR3 protein: CASSPNRQEGFF
J gene: TRBJ2-1; D gene: .; clone size: many; V gene: TRBV28; CDR3 DNA: TGTGCCAGCAGTTTTGAGGGGCGCGAGGATGAGCAGTTCTTC; CDR3 protein: CASSFEGREDEQFF
J gene: TRBJ2-7; D gene: .; clone size: few; V gene: TRBV3-1; CDR3 DNA: TGTGCCAGCAGCCAAGTGGCCACCTACGAGCAGTACTTC; CDR3 protein: CASSQVATYEQYF
J gene: TRBJ1-1; D gene: .; clone size: many; V gene: TRBV27; CDR3 DNA: TGTGCCAGCAGTTTCTCTCCGGGACGGGGATATGAAGCTTTCTTT; CDR3 protein: CASSFSPGRGYEAFF
J gene: TRBJ1-6; D gene: TRBD1; clone size: .; V gene: TRBV7-8; CDR3 DNA: TGTGCCAGCAGCTTCGACAGGGAGCCACCCCTCCACTTT; CDR3 protein: CASSFDREPPLHF
J gene: TRBJ2-7; D gene: .; clone size: .; V gene: TRBV20-1; CDR3 DNA: TGCAGTGCTAGGGCTAGGTTATTCGGGACCTACGAGCAGTACTTC; CDR3 protein: CSARARLFGTYEQYF
J gene: TRBJ1-1; D gene: .; clone size: .; V gene: TRBV4-2; CDR3 DNA: TGTGCCAGCAGCCAAGATCGGGTGTGGGGGAACACTGAAGCTTTCTTT; CDR3 protein: CASSQDRVWGNTEAFF
J gene: TRBJ1-1; D gene: TRBD1; clone size: many; V gene: TRBV10-2; CDR3 DNA: TGCGCCAGCCGGGGACAGGCGAACACTGAAGCTTTCTTT; CDR3 protein: CASRGQANTEAFF
J gene: TRBJ2-1; D gene: .; clone size: many; V gene: TRBV28; CDR3 DNA: TGTGCCAGGACGAACCGGGAGTTGGCGGTCAATGAGCAGTTCTTC; CDR3 protein: CARTNRELAVNEQFF
J gene: TRBJ2-3; D gene: .; clone size: many; V gene: TRBV12-3/TRBV12-4; CDR3 DNA: TGTGCCAGCAGTCCCGAATGGGGCACAGATACGCAGTATTTT; CDR3 protein: CASSPEWGTDTQYF
J gene: TRBJ1-6; D gene: .; clone size: .; V gene: TRBV4-3; CDR3 DNA: TGCGCCAGCAGCCAAGAACACTACGGGGGGGATTCCTATAATTCACCCCTCCACTTT; CDR3 protein: CASSQEHYGGDSYNSPLHF
J gene: TRBJ2-7; D gene: .; clone size: .; V gene: TRBV3-1; CDR3 DNA: TGTGCCAGCAGCCAAGGCCTGCAAAACTACGAGCAGTACTTC; CDR3 protein: CASSQGLQNYEQYF
J gene: TRBJ1-2; D gene: .; clone size: few; V gene: TRBV5-4; CDR3 DNA: TGTGCCAGCAGCTTGGGGCGCGCGGGGGCAAACTATGGCTACACCTTC; CDR3 protein: CASSLGRAGANYGYTF
J gene: TRBJ2-7; D gene: TRBD1; clone size: few; V gene: TRBV18; CDR3 DNA: TGTGCCAGCTCACCACCGGGACAGGGGGGGATCTACGAGCAGTACTTC; CDR3 protein: CASSPPGQGGIYEQYF
J gene: TRBJ2-1; D gene: .; clone size: few; V gene: TRBV5-1; CDR3 DNA: TGCGCCAGCAGCTTCACCGGGCCAGGGGATTACAATGAGCAGTTCTTC; CDR3 protein: CASSFTGPGDYNEQFF
J gene: TRBJ2-1; D gene: TRBD2; clone size: .; V gene: TRBV14; CDR3 DNA: TGTGCCAGCAGCCAACGGACTAGCGGGAGCTTTGTTGGGCAGTTCTTC; CDR3 protein: CASSQRTSGSFVGQFF
J gene: TRBJ2-5; D gene: TRBD1; clone size: .; V gene: TRBV5-1; CDR3 DNA: TGCGCCAGCAGCTTGGAGGGGACAGCTCAAGAGACCCAGTACTTC; CDR3 protein: CASSLEGTAQETQYF
J gene: TRBJ2-1; D gene: .; clone size: many; V gene: TRBV7-9; CDR3 DNA: TGTGCCAGCAGCCCTCAGGGTCATGAGCAGTTCTTC; CDR3 protein: CASSPQGHEQFF
J gene: TRBJ2-3; D gene: TRBD2; clone size: few; V gene: TRBV3-1; CDR3 DNA: TGTGCCAGCAGCCAAGATCCGCCACCCAGCGGGAGGGCAGATACGCAGTATTTT; CDR3 protein: CASSQDPPPSGRADTQYF
J gene: TRBJ2-3; D gene: .; clone size: many; V gene: TRBV28; CDR3 DNA: TGTGCCAGTAAAGTCGGCGCGAGCACAGATACGCAGTATTTT; CDR3 protein: CASKVGASTDTQYF
J gene: TRBJ2-7; D gene: .; clone size: many; V gene: TRBV28; CDR3 DNA: TGTGCCAGCAGTACCCAAGACCTAGCTTACGAGCAGTACTTC; CDR3 protein: CASSTQDLAYEQYF
J gene: TRBJ2-7; D gene: TRBD1; clone size: many; V gene: TRBV12-3/TRBV12-4; CDR3 DNA: TGTGCCAGCAGTTTCACCGACAGGGACGAGCAGTACTTC; CDR3 protein: CASSFTDRDEQYF
J gene: TRBJ2-2; D gene: TRBD2; clone size: many; V gene: TRBV5-8; CDR3 DNA: TGTGCCAGCAGCTTAGGGACTAGCAGTCGCGGGGAGCTGTTTTTT; CDR3 protein: CASSLGTSSRGELFF
J gene: TRBJ2-3; D gene: .; clone size: .; V gene: TRBV24-1; CDR3 DNA: TGTGCCACCAGTGATTTGGGGAGTGTGGATACGCAGTATTTT; CDR3 protein: CATSDLGSVDTQYF
J gene: TRBJ2-5; D gene: TRBD1; clone size: many; V gene: TRBV28; CDR3 DNA: TGTACCACAGGGGGATGGGAGACCCAGTACTTC; CDR3 protein: CTTGGWETQYF
J gene: TRBJ2-2; D gene: TRBD1; clone size: many; V gene: TRBV12-3/TRBV12-4; CDR3 DNA: TGTGCCAGCAGTATCGGACAGGGGGCTTACACCGGGGAGCTGTTTTTT; CDR3 protein: CASSIGQGAYTGELFF
J gene: TRBJ2-2; D gene: .; clone size: .; V gene: TRBV24-1; CDR3 DNA: TGTGCCGCGGCAGGAGATACGAACACCGGGGAGCTGTTTTTT; CDR3 protein: CAAAGDTNTGELFF
J gene: TRBJ2-1; D gene: .; clone size: many; V gene: TRBV15; CDR3 DNA: TGTGCCACCAGCGGGACTTCGGAGAATGAGCAGTTCTTC; CDR3 protein: CATSGTSENEQFF
J gene: TRBJ2-5; D gene: TRBD2; clone size: many; V gene: TRBV29-1; CDR3 DNA: TGCAGCGTTGAAGATCCCTGGGGGGGAAGGGATGGGGTCGAGACCCAGTACTTC; CDR3 protein: CSVEDPWGGRDGVETQYF
J gene: TRBJ2-1; D gene: .; clone size: few; V gene: TRBV10-3; CDR3 DNA: TGTGCCATCAGTGAACGGGTAGGCAATGAGCAGTTCTTC; CDR3 protein: CAISERVGNEQFF
J gene: TRBJ2-7; D gene: TRBD2; clone size: many; V gene: TRBV19; CDR3 DNA: TGTGCCAGTAGTGGATCCGGGACTAGCTGGGAATCCTACGAGCAGTACTTC; CDR3 protein: CASSGSGTSWESYEQYF
J gene: TRBJ2-1; D gene: TRBD2; clone size: few; V gene: TRBV27; CDR3 DNA: TGTGCCAGCAGTTTGGGCGGGAGATTTATCTATGAGCAGTTCTTC; CDR3 protein: CASSLGGRFIYEQFF
J gene: TRBJ2-7; D gene: TRBD2; clone size: many; V gene: TRBV5-6; CDR3 DNA: TGCGCCAGCAGCGGGGTTTCCTACGAGCAGTACTTC; CDR3 protein: CASSGVSYEQYF
J gene: TRBJ2-7; D gene: TRBD2; clone size: many; V gene: TRBV18; CDR3 DNA: TGTGCCAGCTCACCAGGGACTAGCGGATTTGGGGCCTACGAGCAGTACTTC; CDR3 protein: CASSPGTSGFGAYEQYF
J gene: TRBJ2-7; D gene: .; clone size: .; V gene: TRBV28; CDR3 DNA: TGTGCCAGCAGTCCCCCAAGAGTAGGAGCTTACGAGCAGTACTTC; CDR3 protein: CASSPPRVGAYEQYF
J gene: TRBJ2-3; D gene: TRBD2; clone size: .; V gene: TRBV7-2; CDR3 DNA: TGTGCCAGCAGCTTAGGGGGGACTAGCGGGGCAGATACGCGGTATTTT; CDR3 protein: CASSLGGTSGADTRYF
J gene: TRBJ2-5; D gene: .; clone size: .; V gene: TRBV6-1; CDR3 DNA: TGTGCCAGCAGTAATGGACAGGGAGGGGAGACCCAGTACTTC; CDR3 protein: CASSNGQGGETQYF
J gene: TRBJ1-4; D gene: TRBD1; clone size: many; V gene: TRBV11-3; CDR3 DNA: TGTGCCAGCAGCTTAGGAGGGACAGGAAATGAAAAACTGTTTTTT; CDR3 protein: CASSLGGTGNEKLFF
J gene: TRBJ2-7; D gene: TRBD1; clone size: .; V gene: TRBV7-9; CDR3 DNA: TGTGCCAGCAGCTTAGGGACAGGGATCTCCTACGAGCAGTACTTC; CDR3 protein: CASSLGTGISYEQYF
J gene: TRBJ2-5; D gene: .; clone size: many; V gene: TRBV28; CDR3 DNA: TGTGCCAGCAGGGGTCAGTCAGAGGAGACCCAGTACTTC; CDR3 protein: CASRGQSEETQYF
J gene: TRBJ2-2; D gene: .; clone size: few; V gene: TRBV9; CDR3 DNA: TGTGCCAGCAGCGTAGCCAGCAACACCGGGGAGCTGTTTTTT; CDR3 protein: CASSVASNTGELFF
J gene: TRBJ2-1; D gene: TRBD1; clone size: many; V gene: TRBV2; CDR3 DNA: TGTGCCAGCGGGGTGGACAGGGCCTCCTACAATGAGCAGTTCTTC; CDR3 protein: CASGVDRASYNEQFF